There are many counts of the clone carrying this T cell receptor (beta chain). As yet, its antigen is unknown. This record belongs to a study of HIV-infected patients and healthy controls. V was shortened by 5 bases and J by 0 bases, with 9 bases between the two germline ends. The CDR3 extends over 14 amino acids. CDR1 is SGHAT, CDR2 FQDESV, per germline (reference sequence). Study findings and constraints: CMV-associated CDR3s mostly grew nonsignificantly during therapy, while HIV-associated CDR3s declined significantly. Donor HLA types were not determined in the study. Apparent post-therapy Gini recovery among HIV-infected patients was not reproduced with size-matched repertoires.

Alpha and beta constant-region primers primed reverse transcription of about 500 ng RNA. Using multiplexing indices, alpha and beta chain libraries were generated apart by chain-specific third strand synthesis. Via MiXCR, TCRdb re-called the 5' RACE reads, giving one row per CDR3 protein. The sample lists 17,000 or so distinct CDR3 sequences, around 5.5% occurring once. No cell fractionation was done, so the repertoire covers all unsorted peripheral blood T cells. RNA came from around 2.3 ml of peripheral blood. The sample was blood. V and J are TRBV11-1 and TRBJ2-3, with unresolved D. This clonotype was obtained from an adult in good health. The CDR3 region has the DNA TGTGCCAGCAGCCCCGATCCTAGCACAGATACGCAGTATTTT. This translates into CASSPDPSTDTQYF.